The entry below describes one T cell receptor beta chain. MiXCR, applied by TCRdb to the 5' RACE reads, yields one record per CDR3 protein. In the table there are about 48,000 distinct CDR3 sequences, 19% of which are singletons. The data belong to a study of chronic HIV infection and antiretroviral therapy. V was clipped by 11 bases and J by 6 bases, with 12 bases between them. The CDR3 sequence is 11 residues long. Per germline, CDR1 MDHEN and CDR2 SYDVKM. What was sequenced was peripheral blood. The receptor's source is an adult who had HIV and had not received antiretroviral therapy, or was an uninfected healthy control (not recorded which). V gene TRBV28 combines with J gene TRBJ2-3; D is possibly TRBD1 (5 bases). CDR3 residues: CAARASDTQYF. The CDR3 DNA reads TGTGCCGCCAGGGCCTCTGATACGCAGTATTTT.